The 25 T cell receptor beta chains listed next were all sequenced from one sample in a study of T cell responses to AZD1222 COVID-19 vaccine. The repertoire was sequenced with immunoSEQ multiplex PCR; TCRdb's copy has only in-frame clones and lacks some. The table records about 160,000 clones, around 93% of them present only once. This material consisted of peripheral blood, taken on day 0 of AZD1222 vaccination. The receptors were gathered from an adult in good health.

The rearrangement links TRBV4-1 to TRBJ2-3, with TRBD2 identical over 8 bases. Germline V CDR1 and CDR2: MGHRA, YSYEKL. The CDR3 totals 18 residues. Losses at the gene ends were 4 bases for V and 3 bases for J; bases not matched to a gene: 15. The chain's CDR3 is CASSPIYQAGAVTDTQYF. In nucleotides, the CDR3 is TGCGCCAGCAGCCCTATTTACCAAGCGGGAGCTGTGACAGATACGCAGTATTTT.

The chain has TRBV5-1 and TRBJ2-1, with 7 bases that match TRBD2. With V trimmed by 5 bases and J by 2 bases, 10 bases remained unmatched. CDR1 and CDR2 (germline): SGHRS, YFSETQ. The CDR3 loop spans 16 amino acids. The CDR3 DNA follows: TGCGCCAGCAGATCGTGGCGGGAGAGTCCCTACAATGAGCAGTTCTTC. This encodes CASRSWRESPYNEQFF.

The chain is built from TRBV6-4 and TRBJ1-2, with D maybe TRBD1 (5 bases). The CDR3 spans 12 residues. V lost 6 bases, J lost 10 bases, and 15 bases lay in between. Germline V gene sequence: CDR1 MRHNA, CDR2 SNTAGT. The CDR3 protein is CASRTGPLLYTF. The CDR3, as DNA: TGTGCCAGCAGGACGGGACCTCTCCTCTACACCTTC.

This clone was counted a single time. The V and J genes are TRBV28 and TRBJ2-1, with TRBD2 as a possible D gene (6 bases). The V gene's germline CDR1 is MDHEN and CDR2 SYDVKM. This CDR3 spans 14 amino acids. V lost 4 bases and J lost 5, with 12 bases in between. CDR3 sequence (DNA): TGTGCCAGCAGTTGGAGGGCCAAAAACAATGAGCAGTTCTTC. Protein: CASSWRAKNNEQFF.

Here the CDR3 reads CASSGAGVPTDTQYF. The CDR3 DNA is TGTGCCAGCAGTGGGGCCGGGGTACCTACGGATACGCAGTATTTT. This chain links TRBV2 with TRBJ2-3; possible D gene TRBD2, 5 bases. The CDR3 runs to 15 residues. Looked up from germline, CDR1 is SNHLY and CDR2 is FYNNEI. Trimming shortened V by 4 bases and J by 6 bases, and 17 bases separated the two germline ends.

J is TRBJ1-2 and V is TRBV11-3, with D possibly TRBD1 on 5 matching bases. This CDR3 region has 12 residues. Germline CDR1 SGHNT, CDR2 YENEEA. V lost 1 base, J lost 10 bases, and 10 bases lay in between. CDR3 DNA: TGTGCCAGCAGCTTAGTCGGCAGGGTCTACACCTTC. Encoded protein: CASSLVGRVYTF.

This clone was observed once. The CDR3 DNA is TGTGCCAGCAGCAGAGGAGTGCTAAGCTCCTACGAGCAGTACTTC. This codes for CASSRGVLSSYEQYF. The rearrangement joins TRBV7-9 to TRBJ2-7; D is unclear. V shed 5 bases and J shed 0 bases, with 14 bases lying between them. Germline values: CDR1 SEHNR, CDR2 FQNEAQ (reference sequence). The CDR3 sequence is 15 residues long.

This clone was counted once. V gene TRBV10-1 combines with J gene TRBJ2-1; TRBD2 matches 11 bases. After removal of 4 bases from V and 0 bases from J, the junction contained 5 bases not matched to a gene. The CDR3 covers 17 residues. CDR1 is WNHNN and CDR2 is SYGVQD in the germline V gene (reference sequence). As DNA, the CDR3 is TGCGCCAGCAGTGGCGGACTAGCGGGCCTCTCCTACAATGAGCAGTTCTTC. Amino acids: CASSGGLAGLSYNEQFF.

A remark on this clone: One end of the junction fails to match germline, which may point to a read error. The genes are TRBV2 and TRBJ1-1; D not resolved. CDR1 and CDR2 (germline): SNHLY, FYNNEI. The CDR3 contains 12 residues. The CDR3 region has the DNA TGCGCCAGCAGTGAAGAGAACACTGAAGCTTTCTTT. Its protein is CASSEENTEAFF.

This clone was seen once. The rearrangement joins TRBV28 to TRBJ1-6; D is possibly TRBD1 (6 bases). V lost 2 bases and J lost 7, with 9 bases in between. This CDR3 spans 14 amino acids. CDR1 and CDR2 from the germline V gene are MDHEN and SYDVKM. The CDR3 sequence: CASSLGQGNSPLHF. The CDR3, as DNA: TGTGCCAGCAGTTTAGGGCAGGGGAATTCACCCCTCCACTTT.

In this sample, this clone turned up once. The chain is built from TRBV29-1 and TRBJ2-5; D gene uncertain. This CDR3 contains 12 residues. Looked up from germline, CDR1 is SQVTM and CDR2 is ANQGSEA. With 7 bases removed from V and 7 bases from J, the gap between germline ends came to 16 bases. In DNA, the CDR3 is TGCAGCGACTTTTCTCTCGCAGGGACCCAGTACTTC. Protein sequence: CSDFSLAGTQYF.

The V gene is TRBV19, the J gene TRBJ2-3; D is perhaps TRBD2 (5 bases). CDR1 is LNHDA, CDR2 SQIVND, per germline (reference sequence). The ends were cut back, 8 bases at V and 1 base at J, with 13 bases in the middle. The length of the CDR3 is 14 residues. CDR3 in DNA: TGTGCCAGTGCCTCGGGGTCTGGCACAGATACGCAGTATTTT. Encoded protein: CASASGSGTDTQYF.

This chain uses TRBV9 with TRBJ2-7; perhaps TRBD1 as D (6 bases). The V gene's germline CDR1 is SGDLS and CDR2 YYNGEE. The V gene lost 0 bases and the J gene lost 1 base, with 11 bases spanning the gap. This CDR3 spans 15 amino acids. In DNA form, the CDR3 reads TGTGCCAGCAGCGTAGGGGGGACAACGTCCTACGAGCAGTACTTC. It codes for CASSVGGTTSYEQYF.

This chain uses TRBV19 with TRBJ2-1; 11 nucleotides align to TRBD2. The CDR3 has 15 residues. J was trimmed by 8 bases and V by 9 bases; bases with no gene match: 12. Germline CDR1 is LNHDA and CDR2 is SQIVND (reference sequence). As DNA, the CDR3 is TGTGCCAGCAGTCAGACTAGCGGGGTAGTCGATGAGCAGTTCTTC. Translating gives CASSQTSGVVDEQFF. Combining the CDR3 with reference TRBV19 and TRBJ2-1 gives the whole variable domain DGGITQSPKYLFRKEGQNVTLSCEQNLNHDAMYWYRQDPGQGLRLIYYSQIVNDFQKGDIAEGYSVSREKKESFPLTVTSAQKNPTAFYLCASSQTSGVVDEQFFGPGTRLTVL.

The chain is built from TRBV7-9 and TRBJ1-5; D gene ambiguous. This CDR3 has 12 residues. The V end lost 5 bases, the J end lost 7 bases, and 9 bases lay between the germline ends. CDR1 and CDR2 (germline): SEHNR, FQNEAQ (reference sequence). The CDR3 nucleotides read TGTGCCAGCAGCCCCAGCGGGCAGCCCCAGCATTTT. This sequence encodes CASSPSGQPQHF.

Remarks on this clone: Other DNA sequences in this sample translate to the same CDR3. The CDR3 sequence: CASSLTGNQPQHF. The CDR3 DNA sequence: TGCGCCAGCAGCTTGACAGGGAATCAGCCCCAGCATTTT. V is TRBV5-1 and J is TRBJ1-5, with D possibly matching TRBD1 (6 bases). CDR1 is SGHRS and CDR2 is YFSETQ in the germline V gene. CDR3 length: 13 amino acids. V lost 1 base and J lost 4, with 6 bases in between.

This CDR3 reads CASSISRETRRTDTQYF. The CDR3 bases are TGTGCCAGTAGTATAAGTCGGGAAACTCGACGCACAGATACGCAGTATTTT. V usage is TRBV19 and J usage is TRBJ2-3; perhaps TRBD2 as D (5 bases). V lost 2 bases and J lost 1, with 16 bases in between. The CDR3 loop spans 17 amino acids. Germline CDR1 reads LNHDA; CDR2 reads SQIVND (reference sequence). The full variable domain, with the rest looked up from reference TRBV19 and TRBJ2-3, is DGGITQSPKYLFRKEGQNVTLSCEQNLNHDAMYWYRQDPGQGLRLIYYSQIVNDFQKGDIAEGYSVSREKKESFPLTVTSAQKNPTAFYLCASSISRETRRTDTQYFGPGTRLTVL.

The chain couples TRBV28 to TRBJ2-5; D gene unclear. The V gene lost 6 bases and the J gene lost 0 bases, with 11 bases spanning the gap. CDR1 is MDHEN and CDR2 is SYDVKM in the germline V gene. The CDR3 is 14 amino acids. The CDR3 bases are TGTGCCAGCAGGCTACAAGAGTACCAAGAGACCCAGTACTTC. As protein: CASRLQEYQETQYF. Complete variable domain (other parts from reference TRBV28 and TRBJ2-5): DVKVTQSSRYLVKRTGEKVFLECVQDMDHENMFWYRQDPGLGLRLIYFSYDVKMKEKGDIPEGYSVSREKKERFSLILESASTNQTSMYLCASRLQEYQETQYFGPGTRLLVL.

V and J are TRBV27 and TRBJ2-5, with 7 bases fitting TRBD2. CDR1 and CDR2 (germline): MNHEY, SMNVEV (reference sequence). J was trimmed by 3 bases and V by 7 bases; bases with no gene match: 14. The CDR3 contains 16 residues. CDR3 DNA sequence: TGTGCCAGCACCTCCCCAGTTAGGGGAGGGAAAGAGACCCAGTACTTC. It yields the protein CASTSPVRGGKETQYF.

V usage is TRBV2 and J usage is TRBJ1-4; D call uncertain. Per germline, CDR1 SNHLY and CDR2 FYNNEI. The CDR3 runs 18 residues. The ends were cut back, 6 bases at V and 0 bases at J, with 20 bases in the middle. CDR3 nucleotide sequence: TGTGCCAGCAGCGTCGCCGCCAGGCGACTCACAACTAATGAAAAACTGTTTTTT. Encoded protein: CASSVAARRLTTNEKLFF.

This rearrangement joins TRBV4-2 to TRBJ2-7, with D perhaps given as TRBD1 or TRBD2 (5 bases each). V dropped 0 bases and J dropped 0 bases, with 12 bases sitting between them. The length of the CDR3 is 16 residues. The germline V gene encodes CDR1 LGHNA and CDR2 YNFKEQ. The CDR3 DNA reads as TGTGCCAGCAGCCAAGATCTTGGGACGTACTCCTACGAGCAGTACTTC. Protein product: CASSQDLGTYSYEQYF.

The chain couples TRBV4-1 to TRBJ1-1; 7 bases agree with TRBD1. The CDR3 runs to 15 residues. V shed 3 bases and J 1 base; nucleotides not matched to a gene: 5. The germline CDR1 and CDR2 sequences are MGHRA and YSYEKL. The CDR3 bases are TGCGCCAGCAGCCAGGGGACAGCAGCGAACACTGAAGCTTTCTTT. Residues: CASSQGTAANTEAFF.

V is TRBV11-2 and J is TRBJ1-1; the D gene is possibly TRBD1 (5 bases). The germline V and J ends were trimmed by 2 bases and 3 bases, with 7 bases remaining between them. This CDR3 is built from 13 residues. Per the germline V gene, CDR1 is SGHAT and CDR2 is FQNNGV. CDR3 amino acids: CASSLRGHTEAFF. As DNA, the CDR3 is TGTGCCAGCAGCTTAAGGGGCCACACTGAAGCTTTCTTT.

V and J are TRBV7-2 and TRBJ1-2, with D possibly being TRBD1 (6 bases). The CDR3 totals 16 residues. Germline lookup yields CDR1 SGHTA and CDR2 FQGNSA. Trimming cost V 4 bases and J 0 bases, with 15 bases left between them. The CDR3 DNA is TGTGCCAGCAGCTCCTCCGGGGGCGCCCCTAACTATGGCTACACCTTC. The encoded protein is CASSSSGGAPNYGYTF.

This rearrangement joins TRBV7-2 to TRBJ1-5, with 11 nucleotides matching TRBD1. The germline V gene has CDR1 SGHTA and CDR2 FQGNSA. V lost 2 bases to trimming and J lost 7 bases; unmatched junction nucleotides: 4. The CDR3 is made up of 15 amino acids. As DNA, the CDR3 is TGTGCCAGCAGCTTACAGGGGACAGGGGGACAGCCCCAGCATTTT. Protein: CASSLQGTGGQPQHF.